This entry is about one T cell receptor (beta chain). The protocol was immunoSEQ multiplex PCR, while the TCRdb copy is restricted to in-frame clones and leaves out a portion. The table lists 150,000 to 200,000 clones, around 91% of them singletons. This sample was included in a study of blood T cell repertoires in COVID-19. Germline values: CDR1 SGHNT, CDR2 YENEEA. This CDR3 has 14 amino acids. V shed 8 bases, J shed 1 base, and the junction held 3 bases outside the gene matches. This TCR came from a man aged 50 to 60 with acute or convalescent COVID-19. The sample consisted of peripheral blood. The rearrangement uses TRBV11-3 and TRBJ1-5; 9 bases map to TRBD1. The CDR3 region has the DNA TGTGCCAGCCTGACAGGGGGAAGCAATCAGCCCCAGCATTTT. Amino acid sequence: CASLTGGSNQPQHF.